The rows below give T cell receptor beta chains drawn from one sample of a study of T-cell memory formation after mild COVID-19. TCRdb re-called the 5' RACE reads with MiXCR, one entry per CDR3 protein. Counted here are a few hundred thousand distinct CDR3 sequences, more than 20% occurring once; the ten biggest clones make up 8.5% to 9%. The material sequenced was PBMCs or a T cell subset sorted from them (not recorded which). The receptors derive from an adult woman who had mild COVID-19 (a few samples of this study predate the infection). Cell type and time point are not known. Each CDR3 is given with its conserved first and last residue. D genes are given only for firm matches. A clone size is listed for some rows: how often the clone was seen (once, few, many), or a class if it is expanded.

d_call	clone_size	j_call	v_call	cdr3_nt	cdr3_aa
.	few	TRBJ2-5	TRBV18	TGTGCCAGCGCTAGCCGTAAGGGGGAGACCCAGTACTTC	CASASRKGETQYF
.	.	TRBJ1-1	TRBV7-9	TGTGCCAGCAGCTTAGCTGGGCGTGAAGCTTTCTTT	CASSLAGREAFF
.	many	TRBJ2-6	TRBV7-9	TGTGCCAGCAGCTTAGGTCAGCTCTCTGGGGCCAACGTCCTGACTTTC	CASSLGQLSGANVLTF
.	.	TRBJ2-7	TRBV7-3	TGTGCCAGCAGCTTAACGCCCAGGGACGAGCAGTACTTC	CASSLTPRDEQYF
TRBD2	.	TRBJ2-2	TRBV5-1	TGCGCCAGCAGCTTGGCCGAACCCAGGCTAGCGGGTTTCGCGAACACCGGGGAGCTGTTTTTT	CASSLAEPRLAGFANTGELFF
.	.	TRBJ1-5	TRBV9	TGTGCCAGCAGCGCAGGGGATTACCCCCAGCATTTT	CASSAGDYPQHF
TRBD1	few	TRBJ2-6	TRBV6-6	TGTGCCAGCAGCTCGAGGGGGCGGGGGGCCAACGTCCTGACTTTC	CASSSRGRGANVLTF
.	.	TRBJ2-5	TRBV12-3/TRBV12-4	TGTGCCAGCAGTCATAGTACAGGGTACCAAGAGACCCAGTACTTC	CASSHSTGYQETQYF
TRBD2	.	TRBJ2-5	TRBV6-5	TGTGCCAGCAGTTTCTGGAGAGGGACTAGCGGGAGGGAAGAGACCCAGTACTTC	CASSFWRGTSGREETQYF
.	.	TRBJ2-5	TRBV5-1	TGCGCCAGCAGCCCCTGGACAGACAGTGAGACCCAGTACTTC	CASSPWTDSETQYF
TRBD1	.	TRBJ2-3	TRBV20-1	TGCAGTGCTAGAGATCGGGACAGGAGCGCAGATACGCAGTATTTT	CSARDRDRSADTQYF
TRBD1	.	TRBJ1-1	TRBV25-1	TGTGCCAGCAGTGAATGGGACAGGGGTTGGGGCCCTGAAGCTTTCTTT	CASSEWDRGWGPEAFF
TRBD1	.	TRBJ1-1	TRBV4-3	TGCGCCAGCAGCCACGTGGACAGGGAGGCTAAAGCTTTCTTT	CASSHVDREAKAFF
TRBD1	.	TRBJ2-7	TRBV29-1	TGCAGCGCCGGAGGGGGGACAGGGGCCTACGAGCAGTACTTC	CSAGGGTGAYEQYF
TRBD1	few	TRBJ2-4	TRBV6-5	TGTGCCAGCAGTCCGAAAACAGGGGCACTAGCCAAAAACATTCAGTACTTC	CASSPKTGALAKNIQYF
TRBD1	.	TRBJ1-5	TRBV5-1	TGCGCCAGCAGCCGGACAGGGGGCGTTCAGCCCCAGCATTTT	CASSRTGGVQPQHF
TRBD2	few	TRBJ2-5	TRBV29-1	TGCAGCGTTTCCGCGGGGGGGCTTGGGACCCAGTACTTC	CSVSAGGLGTQYF
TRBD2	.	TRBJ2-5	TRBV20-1	TGCAGCAAGCGGGGGGCCTTCCAAGAGACCCAGTACTTC	CSKRGAFQETQYF
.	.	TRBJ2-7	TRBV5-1	TGCGCCAGCACCCCGGGCCGGCCTGATCCTGACGAGCAGTACTTC	CASTPGRPDPDEQYF
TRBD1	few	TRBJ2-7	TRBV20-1	TGCAGTGCTCCCCCGGGACAGTCTACCTACGAGCAGTACTTC	CSAPPGQSTYEQYF
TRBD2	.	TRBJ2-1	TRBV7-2	TGTGCCAGCAGCTTTCGGACTAGCGGGGAGAATGAGCAGTTCTTC	CASSFRTSGENEQFF
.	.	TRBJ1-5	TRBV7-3	TGTGCCAGCAGCTACGTACGAGATCAGCCCCAGCATTTT	CASSYVRDQPQHF
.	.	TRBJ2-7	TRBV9	TGTGCCAGCAGCGTAACAGGGACCTCCTACGAGCAGTACTTC	CASSVTGTSYEQYF
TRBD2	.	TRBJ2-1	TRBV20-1	TGCAGTGCTACCGAAGCGGGAGGGCCTATCTACAATGAGCAGTTCTTC	CSATEAGGPIYNEQFF
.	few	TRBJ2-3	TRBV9	TGTGCCAGCAGCGTAGATGGTCCCACAGATACGCAGTATTTT	CASSVDGPTDTQYF
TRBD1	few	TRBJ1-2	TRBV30	TGTGCCTGGAGGGCCTGGGACAGCCTAGCCTATGGCTACACCTTC	CAWRAWDSLAYGYTF
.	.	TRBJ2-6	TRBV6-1	TGTGCCAGCAGGGACGCCGGGGGCTCTGGGGCCAACGTCCTGACTTTC	CASRDAGGSGANVLTF
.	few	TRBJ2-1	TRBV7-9	TGTGCCAGCAGTCCCCGGGGGGCCACCTACAATGAGCAGTTCTTC	CASSPRGATYNEQFF
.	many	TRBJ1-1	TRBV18	TGTGCCAGCTCACCGGGGGGTGACACTGAAGCTTTCTTT	CASSPGGDTEAFF
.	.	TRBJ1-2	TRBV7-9	TGTGCCAGCAGCCTAGGGGCAGATTACTATGGCTACACCTTC	CASSLGADYYGYTF
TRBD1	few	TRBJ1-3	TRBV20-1	TGCAGTGCTAGCCGGACAGGCTCTGGAAACACCATATATTTT	CSASRTGSGNTIYF
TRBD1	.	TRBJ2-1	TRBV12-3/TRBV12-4	TGTGCCAGCAGTTTAGCTGGGACAGCCAACAATGAGCAGTTCTTC	CASSLAGTANNEQFF
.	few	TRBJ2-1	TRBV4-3	TGCGCCAGCAGCCCCCGGACAGAGAGCTCCTACAATGAGCAGTTCTTC	CASSPRTESSYNEQFF
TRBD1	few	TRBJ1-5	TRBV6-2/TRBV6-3	TGTGCCAGCGGCAGACAGGGTACTCAGCCCCAGCATTTT	CASGRQGTQPQHF
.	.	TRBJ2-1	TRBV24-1	TGTGCCACCAGTGACCCTGTGGAGGGTCCGTTCTTC	CATSDPVEGPFF
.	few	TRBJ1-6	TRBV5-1	TGCGCCAGCAGAACCTTGAGCTCCTATAATTCACCCCTCCACTTT	CASRTLSSYNSPLHF
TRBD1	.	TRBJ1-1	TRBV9	TGTGCCAGCAGCGCTATTACAGGGGTGAGGACTGAAGCTTTCTTT	CASSAITGVRTEAFF
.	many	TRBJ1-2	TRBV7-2	TGTGCCAGCAGCTTAGGGTTCTCCCAGGGCTATGGCTACACCTTC	CASSLGFSQGYGYTF
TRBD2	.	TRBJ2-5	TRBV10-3	TGTGCCATCAGTGGCGTGAGGGAGGGCCACGAAGAGACCCAGTACTTC	CAISGVREGHEETQYF
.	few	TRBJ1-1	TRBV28	TGTGCCAGCAGTTTATCGGCCAGGGGAGGCACTGAAGCTTTCTTT	CASSLSARGGTEAFF
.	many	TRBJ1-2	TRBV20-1	TGCAGTGCTAGAGCAGGGGAGGCCTTC	CSARAGEAF
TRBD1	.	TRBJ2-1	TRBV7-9	TGTGCCAGCAGCCTGGGACAGGGTCAAAATGAGCAGTTCTTC	CASSLGQGQNEQFF
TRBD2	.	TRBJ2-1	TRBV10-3	TGTGCCATCAGTCCGACTAGCGGGCGGGTCGTTGAGCAGTTCTTC	CAISPTSGRVVEQFF
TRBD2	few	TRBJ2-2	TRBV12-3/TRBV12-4	TGTGCCAGCAGGGGCAGACTAGCGGGAGTTGGGGAGCTGTTTTTT	CASRGRLAGVGELFF
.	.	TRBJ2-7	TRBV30	TGTGCCTGGAGTGCGCCCGGGACGCAAGCCTACGAGCAGTACTTC	CAWSAPGTQAYEQYF